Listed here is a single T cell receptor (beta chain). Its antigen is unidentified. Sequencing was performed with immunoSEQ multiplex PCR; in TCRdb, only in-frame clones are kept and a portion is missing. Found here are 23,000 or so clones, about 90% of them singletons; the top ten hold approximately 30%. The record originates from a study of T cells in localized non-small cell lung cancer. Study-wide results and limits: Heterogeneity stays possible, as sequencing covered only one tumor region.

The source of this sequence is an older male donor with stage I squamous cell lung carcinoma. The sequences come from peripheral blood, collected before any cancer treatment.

The CDR3 DNA reads TGCGCCAGCAGCCAAGAAAAGGGACAGGGAAGAAACATTCAGTACTTC. As protein: CASSQEKGQGRNIQYF. The V call is TRBV4-3, the J call TRBJ2-4; TRBD1 matches at 9 bases. This CDR3 is 16 amino acids long. The trim removed 0 bases at V and 6 bases at J, leaving 6 bases unmatched. Germline CDR1 LGHNA, CDR2 YSLEER.